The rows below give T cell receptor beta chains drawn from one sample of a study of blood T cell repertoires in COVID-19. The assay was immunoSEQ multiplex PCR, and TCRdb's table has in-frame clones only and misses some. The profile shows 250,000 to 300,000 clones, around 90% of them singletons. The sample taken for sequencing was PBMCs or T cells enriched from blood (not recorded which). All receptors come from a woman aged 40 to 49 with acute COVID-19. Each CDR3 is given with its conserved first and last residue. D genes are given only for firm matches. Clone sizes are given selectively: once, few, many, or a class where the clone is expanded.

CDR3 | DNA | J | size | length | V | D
CASSKFSDQPQHF | TGTGCCAGCAGCAAGTTTAGTGATCAGCCCCAGCATTTT | TRBJ1-5 | - | 13 | TRBV6-5 | -
CASSPGDRDVGNSPLHF | TGTGCCAGCAGCCCCGGAGACAGGGACGTTGGGAATTCACCCCTCCACTTT | TRBJ1-6 | once | 17 | TRBV7-9 | TRBD1
CASSMGTPYGNYGYTF | TGTGCCAGTAGTATGGGGACACCCTACGGGAACTATGGCTACACCTTC | TRBJ1-2 | - | 16 | TRBV19 | -
CASSPQGRGTEAFF | TGCGCCAGCAGCCCCCAGGGTAGAGGCACTGAAGCTTTCTTT | TRBJ1-1 | - | 14 | TRBV4-1 | -
CATSDMEGTGYNEQFF | TGTGCCACCAGTGATATGGAAGGGACAGGCTACAATGAGCAGTTCTTC | TRBJ2-1 | - | 16 | TRBV24-1 | TRBD1
CASSLTGGSGTF | TGTGCCAGCAGCTTGACGGGTGGGTCGGGCACCTTC | TRBJ1-2 | - | 12 | TRBV5-4 | -
CATSDFASGGYYNEQFF | TGTGCCACCAGTGATTTCGCTAGCGGGGGGTATTACAATGAGCAGTTCTTC | TRBJ2-1 | - | 17 | TRBV24-1 | TRBD2
CASSPRISGTRDYGYTF | TGTGCCAGCAGCCCCCGAATCTCCGGGACACGAGACTATGGCTACACCTTC | TRBJ1-2 | - | 17 | TRBV7-2 | -
CASSISGLYEQYF | TGCGCCAGCAGCATTAGCGGACTTTACGAGCAGTACTTC | TRBJ2-7 | few | 13 | TRBV5-1 | -
CASSGRLAGAFGEQYF | TGTGCCAGCAGCGGCCGACTAGCGGGGGCGTTCGGCGAGCAGTACTTC | TRBJ2-7 | few | 16 | TRBV7-9 | TRBD2
CASSLTSGLAGAWDEQFF | TGTGCCAGCAGCTTAACGTCGGGGCTAGCGGGGGCCTGGGATGAGCAGTTCTTC | TRBJ2-1 | - | 18 | TRBV7-3 | TRBD2
CASSFTGTSANEQFF | TGCGCCAGCAGCTTCACCGGGACTAGCGCGAATGAGCAGTTCTTC | TRBJ2-1 | once | 15 | TRBV5-1 | TRBD2
CASGLTRGRLSYGYTF | TGTGCTAGTGGTTTGACCAGGGGGCGACTTTCCTATGGCTACACCTTC | TRBJ1-2 | - | 16 | TRBV12-5 | TRBD1
CASSLFWTGGRGYTF | TGTGCCAGCAGTTTATTTTGGACAGGGGGACGGGGCTACACCTTC | TRBJ1-2 | - | 15 | TRBV27 | TRBD1
CASSLKVAVSNQPQHF | TGTGCCAGCAGCTTAAAGGTGGCGGTTAGCAATCAGCCCCAGCATTTT | TRBJ1-5 | - | 16 | TRBV7-2 | -
CASTRGGKSDSGANVLTF | TGTGCCAGCACCCGAGGGGGCAAGTCCGACTCTGGGGCCAACGTCCTGACTTTC | TRBJ2-6 | - | 18 | TRBV3-1/TRBV3-2 | TRBD1
CASSESGYNEQFF | TGTGCCAGCAGCGAATCGGGGTACAATGAGCAGTTCTTC | TRBJ2-1 | - | 13 | TRBV7-2 | -
CASSATSQPRSVDEQYF | TGTGCCAGCAGCGCAACATCGCAACCCCGCTCAGTCGACGAGCAGTACTTC | TRBJ2-7 | - | 17 | TRBV5-4 | -
CASSPLKSYGYTF | TGTGCCAGCAGTCCACTTAAATCATATGGCTACACCTTC | TRBJ1-2 | - | 13 | TRBV27 | -
CASSWGVALGTGELFF | TGTGCCAGCAGTTGGGGGGTAGCTTTGGGCACCGGGGAGCTGTTTTTT | TRBJ2-2 | - | 16 | TRBV6-2/TRBV6-3 | -
CASSPTGATNEKLFF | TGCGCCAGCAGCCCGACAGGGGCAACTAATGAAAAACTGTTTTTT | TRBJ1-4 | once | 15 | TRBV5-1 | TRBD1
CTSSPGTSGIYEQYF | TGCACCAGCAGCCCCGGGACTAGCGGGATCTACGAGCAGTACTTC | TRBJ2-7 | - | 15 | TRBV1 | -
CSARIYEQFF | TGCAGTGCTAGAATCTATGAGCAGTTCTTC | TRBJ2-1 | - | 10 | TRBV20-1 | -
CASSPGQGYSGNTIYF | TGTGCCAGCAGCCCCGGACAGGGCTACTCTGGAAACACCATATATTTT | TRBJ1-3 | - | 16 | TRBV7-9 | TRBD1
CASSKKEVQPLNTEAFF | TGTGCCAGCAGCAAAAAGGAGGTACAACCCTTGAACACTGAAGCTTTCTTT | TRBJ1-1 | - | 17 | TRBV21-1 | -
CSVVGADTQYF | TGCAGCGTTGTTGGGGCGGATACGCAGTATTTT | TRBJ2-3 | - | 11 | TRBV29-1 | -
CASSLGQANYGYTF | TGTGCCAGCAGCTTAGGACAGGCTAACTATGGCTACACCTTC | TRBJ1-2 | - | 14 | TRBV11-2 | -
CASSSLSNSGNRYEQYF | TGTGCCAGCAGCTCCCTCTCGAATTCAGGGAATCGCTACGAGCAGTACTTC | TRBJ2-7 | once | 17 | TRBV5-6 | -
CATSRARQGRYEQYF | TGTGCCACCAGCAGAGCGCGACAGGGTAGATACGAGCAGTACTTC | TRBJ2-7 | - | 15 | TRBV15 | TRBD1
CASSEATGQASSNLHF | TGTGCCAGCAGTGAAGCCACGGGACAGGCTAGCTCCAACCTCCACTTT | TRBJ1-6 | - | 16 | TRBV2 | TRBD1
CASKMTAQETQYF | TGTGCCAGCAAGATGACAGCTCAAGAGACCCAGTACTTC | TRBJ2-5 | - | 13 | TRBV2 | -
CAWKPAGMRWSTQYF | TGTGCCTGGAAGCCGGCGGGAATGAGGTGGAGTACGCAGTATTTT | TRBJ2-3 | - | 15 | TRBV30 | -
CAIRVEGRETQYF | TGTGCCATCCGAGTTGAGGGTAGAGAGACCCAGTACTTC | TRBJ2-5 | - | 13 | TRBV6-5 | -
CASSLPGGATEAFF | TGTGCCAGCAGCTTGCCGGGGGGGGCCACTGAAGCTTTCTTT | TRBJ1-1 | - | 14 | TRBV5-4 | -
CASGQTNTEAFF | TGTGCCAGCGGACAGACTAACACTGAAGCTTTCTTT | TRBJ1-1 | - | 12 | TRBV5-4 | -
CASSGGQVNTGELFF | TGTGCCAGCAGCGGGGGGCAGGTGAACACCGGGGAGCTGTTTTTT | TRBJ2-2 | - | 15 | TRBV9 | -
CASSEEGTGELFF | TGTGCCAGCAGTGAAGAGGGGACCGGGGAGCTGTTTTTT | TRBJ2-2 | - | 13 | TRBV2 | -
CAWTGLAGNEQFF | TGTGCCTGGACGGGACTAGCGGGTAATGAGCAGTTCTTC | TRBJ2-1 | - | 13 | TRBV30 | TRBD2
CATSDSRRGDTQYF | TGTGCCACCAGTGATTCCCGTAGAGGGGATACGCAGTATTTT | TRBJ2-3 | - | 14 | TRBV24-1 | -
CASSPNEGAGGYTF | TGTGCCAGCAGCCCAAATGAGGGGGCTGGTGGCTACACCTTC | TRBJ1-2 | - | 14 | TRBV5-6 | TRBD1
CASRRDRQIQETQYF | TGTGCCAGCAGGAGGGACAGGCAAATACAAGAGACCCAGTACTTC | TRBJ2-5 | - | 15 | TRBV2 | TRBD1
CASSLEGTSVDEQYF | TGCGCCAGCAGCTTGGAAGGGACTAGCGTGGACGAGCAGTACTTC | TRBJ2-7 | few | 15 | TRBV5-1 | TRBD2
CASSPRASGASYNEQFF | TGTGCCAGCAGCCCCCGGGCTAGCGGGGCCTCCTACAATGAGCAGTTCTTC | TRBJ2-1 | - | 17 | TRBV7-8 | TRBD2
CAVTGQGWAGELFF | TGTGCCGTAACCGGGCAGGGTTGGGCCGGGGAGCTGTTTTTT | TRBJ2-2 | - | 14 | TRBV6-5 | -
CASSDRGPPYGYTF | TGTGCCAGCAGTGACAGGGGGCCTCCCTATGGCTACACCTTC | TRBJ1-2 | - | 14 | TRBV28 | TRBD1
CASSPRLLTSGELFF | TGTGCCAGCAGCCCCCGACTACTTACCTCAGGGGAGCTGTTTTTT | TRBJ2-2 | few | 15 | TRBV11-2 | -
CASSSPTSGSLNEQFF | TGTGCCAGCAGCTCACCGACTAGCGGGAGCTTAAATGAGCAGTTCTTC | TRBJ2-1 | - | 16 | TRBV7-6 | TRBD2
CASSGQLNTEAFF | TGTGCCAGCAGTGGTCAGTTGAACACTGAAGCTTTCTTT | TRBJ1-1 | - | 13 | TRBV2 | -
CASRQTSGNTIYF | TGTGCCAGTCGACAAACCTCTGGAAACACCATATATTTT | TRBJ1-3 | - | 13 | TRBV6-6 | -
CAIGTSGAPDTQYF | TGTGCCATCGGGACTAGCGGAGCCCCAGATACGCAGTATTTT | TRBJ2-3 | once | 14 | TRBV10-3 | TRBD2
CASSLPFNYGYTF | TGTGCCAGCAGCTTGCCCTTCAACTATGGCTACACCTTC | TRBJ1-2 | - | 13 | TRBV5-4 | -
CASRTTGSGEQFF | TGTGCCAGCAGGACAACAGGGAGCGGTGAGCAGTTCTTC | TRBJ2-1 | - | 13 | TRBV5-4 | -
CASKRTGSGNSPLHF | TGTGCCAGCAAAAGGACAGGGAGTGGAAATTCACCCCTCCACTTT | TRBJ1-6 | - | 15 | TRBV6-5 | TRBD1
CASSEMGGNYGYTF | TGTGCCAGCAGTGAAATGGGGGGGAACTATGGCTACACCTTC | TRBJ1-2 | - | 14 | TRBV2 | -